Listed below are T cell receptor beta chains from one sample, sequenced in a study of control samples from healthy donors and cancer patients. The protocol was immunoSEQ multiplex PCR, while the TCRdb copy is restricted to in-frame clones and leaves out a portion. The sample holds some 20,000 clones; 88% are singletons and the top ten take around 9%. Sequenced material: PBMCs. The receptors originated from a woman aged 55-70 years with head and neck cancer. CDR3s include the opening cysteine and the closing phenylalanine or tryptophan. A D gene is named only where the DNA matches it firmly. Size values are once, few and many counts, or a class for expanded clones, and some rows have none.

TGTGCCAGTTCGTGGGGGGGCCAGCCCCAGCATTTT | CASSWGGQPQHF | . | TRBJ1-5 | TRBV24-1 | . | 12
TGTGCCAGCGGGAATAACGACTTTGGGGGTAATGAGCAGTTCTTC | CASGNNDFGGNEQFF | . | TRBJ2-1 | TRBV28 | . | 15
TGTGCCAGCAGCTTAGGCGAGGAGGCCAACTATGGCTACACCTTC | CASSLGEEANYGYTF | . | TRBJ1-2 | TRBV7-9 | . | 15
TGCGCCAGCAGCCTGACAGGACCCGAGGTCGGAAACACCATATATTTT | CASSLTGPEVGNTIYF | . | TRBJ1-3 | TRBV5-1 | . | 16
TGTGCCAGCTCACCACGGCGGGAGCTTCCGAGTAAAAACATTCAGTACTTC | CASSPRRELPSKNIQYF | TRBD2 | TRBJ2-4 | TRBV18 | . | 17
TGTGCCACCGACAGCGGATGGAAGAGGGAGCAGTACTTC | CATDSGWKREQYF | . | TRBJ2-7 | TRBV28 | . | 13
TGTGCCAGCAGCTTAGGCCTAGAAGGGGGAATTTACTTC | CASSLGLEGGIYF | . | TRBJ2-7 | TRBV11-2 | . | 13
TGTGCTAGTGGCCCCCGCAGGGGGGAAGATAATTCACCCCTCCACTTT | CASGPRRGEDNSPLHF | TRBD1 | TRBJ1-6 | TRBV12-5 | . | 16
TGTGCCAGCAGTTACAAACCGGGACAGGGGAACAATCAGCCCCAGCATTTT | CASSYKPGQGNNQPQHF | TRBD1 | TRBJ1-5 | TRBV6-2/TRBV6-3 | . | 17
TGTGCCAGCAGCCCGGGACATCAGAACACTGAAGCTTTCTTT | CASSPGHQNTEAFF | . | TRBJ1-1 | TRBV3-1/TRBV3-2 | . | 14
TGCGCCAGCGATAACGGAGTGGGAACGAGAGTCTTC | CASDNGVGTRVF | . | TRBJ2-1 | TRBV5-1 | . | 12
TGTGCCAGCAGTTTGTGGCTAGCGGAAGCCTACAATGAGCAGTTCTTC | CASSLWLAEAYNEQFF | TRBD2 | TRBJ2-1 | TRBV27 | . | 16
TGTGCCAGCAGTGCACCAGCAATGAGGGGATCCTACGAGCAGTACTTC | CASSAPAMRGSYEQYF | . | TRBJ2-7 | TRBV27 | . | 16
TGTGCCAGCTCACCCCGGGGTAGCAGCTACAATGAGCAGTTCTTC | CASSPRGSSYNEQFF | . | TRBJ2-1 | TRBV18 | once | 15
TGTGCCTGGAGTCGGGACTGGCTTCACGAGCAGTACTTC | CAWSRDWLHEQYF | . | TRBJ2-7 | TRBV30 | . | 13
TGTGCCAGTAGTATTAGGGGCAGGGTGGACACTGAAGCTTTCTTT | CASSIRGRVDTEAFF | . | TRBJ1-1 | TRBV19 | . | 15
TGTGCCACCTCGGACAGGGGAGATTCACCCCTCCACTTT | CATSDRGDSPLHF | TRBD1 | TRBJ1-6 | TRBV2 | . | 13
TGTGCCAGCAGACACCGGGCCGCCTACGAGCAGTACTTC | CASRHRAAYEQYF | . | TRBJ2-7 | TRBV27 | . | 13
TGTCTCGGTAATCGGAGGGGGCTTGGTAACTATGGCTACACCTTC | CLGNRRGLGNYGYTF | TRBD1 | TRBJ1-2 | TRBV30 | once | 15
TGTGCCAGCTCACCGGGGCAGACCCTCTCCTACGAGCAGTACTTC | CASSPGQTLSYEQYF | . | TRBJ2-7 | TRBV18 | . | 15
TGTGCCAGCAGTTTCTCGATCCGCCAGGTACGGTACGAGCAGTACTTC | CASSFSIRQVRYEQYF | . | TRBJ2-7 | TRBV28 | few | 16
TGTGCCAGCAGTTTCCTCACCCTGCGACAGGTAGATAGAAACACCATATATTTT | CASSFLTLRQVDRNTIYF | . | TRBJ1-3 | TRBV28 | once | 18
TGTGCCAGCAGCCTCCTCACGGTGAACACTGAAGCTTTCTTT | CASSLLTVNTEAFF | . | TRBJ1-1 | TRBV3-1/TRBV3-2 | . | 14
TGTGCCAGCTCCCCGGGGTCAAAGGGAAATCAGCCCCAGCATTTT | CASSPGSKGNQPQHF | . | TRBJ1-5 | TRBV28 | . | 15
TGTGCCAGCAGCTCCGGACAGGGCATGGGTGAGCAGTTCTTC | CASSSGQGMGEQFF | TRBD1 | TRBJ2-1 | TRBV6-6 | . | 14
TGTGCCAGCAGTGAGGCGGCTCTAAAAGGGCAGTTCTTC | CASSEAALKGQFF | . | TRBJ2-1 | TRBV6-1 | . | 13